This T cell receptor beta chain was recorded in a study of T cells in Graves' hyperthyroidism and ophthalmopathy. This clonotype was picked up one time. Amplification targeted TCR beta CDR3 regions from RNA transcripts. The HTBI primer set drove a first-round RT-PCR of the TCR CDR3. One entry per CDR3 protein results from TCRdb running MiXCR on the multiplex PCR reads. The sample contains hundreds of thousands of distinct CDR3 sequences, 14% of which appear only once. Stable Graves' hyperthyroidism meant no ophthalmopathy progression within 18 months. Exclusion criteria comprised uncontrolled infection, other autoimmune disease, pregnancy or lactation. This CDR3 spans 13 amino acids. V was shortened by 5 bases and J by 5 bases, with 12 bases between the two germline ends. Germline loops: CDR1 LNHDA, CDR2 SQIVND (reference sequence).

The chain joins TRBV19 to TRBJ1-1; D gene uncertain. Source material: blood. The receptor was isolated from a woman in her late teens or twenties with Graves' hyperthyroidism. The CDR3 DNA follows: TGTGCCAGTAGTCAGGTCCGGGTTACTGAAGCTTTCTTT. Translating gives CASSQVRVTEAFF.